This is a list of T cell receptor beta chains from one sample in a study of blood T cells in healthy people across ages. One entry per CDR3 protein, called by TCRdb with MiXCR from the 5' RACE reads. The sample has about 1.1 million distinct CDR3 sequences, approximately 38% seen once. Sequencing was performed on blood. These receptors originate from a man younger than 30 in good health. CDR3s include the opening cysteine and the closing phenylalanine or tryptophan. D genes are given only for firm matches. Size values are once, few and many counts, or a class for expanded clones, and some rows have none.

cdr3_nt | cdr3_aa | j_call | d_call | clone_size | v_call
TGTGCCAGCAGTTTCGGCAGGGGATATGGCTACACCTTC | CASSFGRGYGYTF | TRBJ1-2 | . | many | TRBV6-6
TGTGCCAGCAGCCGAGAAGCGGGGGGGCTCGTTTACAATGAGCAGTTCTTC | CASSREAGGLVYNEQFF | TRBJ2-1 | TRBD2 | few | TRBV4-2
TGTGCCAGCAGCCCGCGTTATGGCTCTGGAAACACCATATATTTT | CASSPRYGSGNTIYF | TRBJ1-3 | . | . | TRBV7-2
TGCAGTGCGCGACTAGCGGGGCGTATATTCCAAGAGACCCAGTACTTC | CSARLAGRIFQETQYF | TRBJ2-5 | TRBD2 | . | TRBV20-1
TGTCCCAGCAGTTTCCAACTAGTTTTGGGCGAGCAGTACTTC | CPSSFQLVLGEQYF | TRBJ2-7 | . | . | TRBV28
TGCGCCAGCAGCCAAGATGTCGCAGGGACGAATGAGCAGTTCTTC | CASSQDVAGTNEQFF | TRBJ2-1 | . | . | TRBV4-3
TGCGCCAGCAGCCAAGACCAGCGGGGGGGTTACAATGAGCAGTTCTTC | CASSQDQRGGYNEQFF | TRBJ2-1 | TRBD2 | . | TRBV4-3
TGTGCCATCAGTGGGAGCGTAGGGACCACAGATACGCAGTATTTT | CAISGSVGTTDTQYF | TRBJ2-3 | . | . | TRBV10-3
TGTGCCAGCAGCTTACCGGGACAGATAGATACGCAGTATTTT | CASSLPGQIDTQYF | TRBJ2-3 | TRBD1 | few | TRBV7-8
TGTGCCAGCAGCGTAGTTTTCCCCCACAATGAGCAGTTCTTC | CASSVVFPHNEQFF | TRBJ2-1 | . | . | TRBV9
TGTGCCAGCGCCTTTGGGGCAGGGGGGCAGGAGACCCAGTACTTC | CASAFGAGGQETQYF | TRBJ2-5 | . | . | TRBV12-3/TRBV12-4
TGTGCCAGCAAGGCCCCTCGGAACATTCAGTACTTC | CASKAPRNIQYF | TRBJ2-4 | . | . | TRBV2
TGTGCCAGCAGCCCGCATAACAGCCCACTCAGGGATTCACCCCTCCACTTT | CASSPHNSPLRDSPLHF | TRBJ1-6 | . | . | TRBV3-1
TGTGCCAGCAGCTCTCGGGGGACAGGGGCCTACGAGCAGTACTTC | CASSSRGTGAYEQYF | TRBJ2-7 | TRBD1 | . | TRBV7-2
TGTGCCAGCAGCTTAACGGGAGACAGCAATCAGCCCCAGCATTTT | CASSLTGDSNQPQHF | TRBJ1-5 | . | many | TRBV7-9
TGCAGTGCTAGAGATTCCGTGGGGACAGGGACAGCTAACTATGGCTACACCTTC | CSARDSVGTGTANYGYTF | TRBJ1-2 | TRBD1 | . | TRBV20-1
TGTGCCACCAGTGATTCCACCCTAGATACGCAGTATTTT | CATSDSTLDTQYF | TRBJ2-3 | . | few | TRBV24-1
TGTGCCACCAGCAGCGCGGGGACAGATGAAGCTTTCTTT | CATSSAGTDEAFF | TRBJ1-1 | TRBD1 | few | TRBV15
TGTGCCAGCAGCCAAGATGTCGACGACAGGGGAAAACTGTTTTTT | CASSQDVDDRGKLFF | TRBJ1-4 | TRBD1 | . | TRBV5-5
TGTGCCAGCAGCGCTCACGGGGCAACTAATGAAAAACTGTTTTTT | CASSAHGATNEKLFF | TRBJ1-4 | . | . | TRBV11-2
TGTGCCAGCAGCTCTGGAGAACAGGGGGCGCGTATGAACACTGAAGCTTTCTTT | CASSSGEQGARMNTEAFF | TRBJ1-1 | TRBD1 | . | TRBV7-9
TGCGCCAGAGGGGGCCCCAGGGCGGTAAAAACCGGGGAGCTGTTTTTT | CARGGPRAVKTGELFF | TRBJ2-2 | TRBD1 | few | TRBV10-2
TGTGCCAGCTCACCACCGACTCTAACAGATACGCAGTATTTT | CASSPPTLTDTQYF | TRBJ2-3 | . | few | TRBV18
TGTGCCTGGAGTGCCCGCAGGGTGGCCTACAATGAGCAGTTCTTC | CAWSARRVAYNEQFF | TRBJ2-1 | . | . | TRBV30